This TCR beta chain stems from a study of regulatory T cells in long-lasting Graves disease (dated by TCRdb to 2020 to 2023). Broadly, across the study: In the newly diagnosed Graves' disease group, patients had been taking antithyroid drugs for less than 3 months. Peripheral blood TCR sequencing and RNA sequencing compared persistent Graves' disease patients with newly diagnosed Graves' disease patients. A total of some 35 samples underwent TCR sequencing, from roughly 13 patients with persistent Graves' disease and some 20 patients with newly diagnosed Graves' disease. The study took place in China and was registered as a clinical trial. The investigation overall reported the following: Lower TCR Shannon entropy and fewer highly expanded clones were observed in persistent Graves' disease patients than in newly diagnosed patients, which suggested clonal expansion. Only peripheral blood was studied, because thyroid tissue, the primary lesion, was inaccessible. More public clonotypes were shared among persistent patients (2,741) than among newly diagnosed patients (roughly 1,000). Only the TCR beta chain was sequenced and analyzed. Preferential use of TRBV28, TRBJ1-2 and TRBJ2-5 was observed in persistent disease, whereas TRBV20-1 and TRBJ2-1 were favored in newly diagnosed disease. The small sample size was acknowledged by the authors as a limitation that may reduce accuracy.

The CDR3 runs 11 amino acids, cysteine and phenylalanine included. Of the read, only the CDR3 DNA is kept; its 33 bases are in frame from base 1. According to the germline V gene, CDR1 reads MDHEN and CDR2 reads SYDVKM. Trimming costs V 9 bases and J 9 bases, and their ends lie 12 bases apart. For this clonotype: No antigen is known for it. The record has no base qualities; no much larger clone is one base away.

Preparation of the library involved multiplex PCR. This sample was sequenced with an Illumina HiSeq 4000. To build TCR beta libraries, CDR3 regions were amplified by Arm-PCR using iRepertoire HTBI primers. PCR products were gel purified before sequencing. As for how the authors treated the data: A total of under 80 TRBV and 14 TRBJ segments were identified across samples and were used for gene usage analysis of CDR3 amino acid clonotypes. Filtered high-quality paired reads were merged into contigs using COPE and FqMerger. BLAST was used to align contigs to the IMGT TRBV, TRBD and TRBJ reference genes, and CDR3 was defined following IMGT. Clonotypes above 0.1% frequency were classified as highly expanded clones. Shannon entropy served as the measure of repertoire diversity, while the Gini coefficient captured V-J evenness. Public clonotypes were defined as clonotypes shared by more than one individual. TCRdb ran its own pipeline on the public reads, namely fastp trimming at Q25 and MiXCR clone calling, and kept in-frame beta chains. Here each entry gathers all rows of one CDR3 protein and keeps the most common genes and DNA. TCRdb's processing, not the authors' own work, is the source of the V and J calls. This sample holds over 500,000 distinct CDR3 sequences; about 16% were observed only once. The biggest ten clones account for about 11% of the sample.

Interpreted using the paper, the time point label stands for: newly diagnosed GD, antithyroid drugs for less than 3 months. For both TCR sequencing and RNA sequencing, RNA was extracted from PBMCs in TRIzol. Graves' disease was diagnosed according to American Thyroid Association guidelines. Patients for the study were recruited at an endocrinology department in Xi'an, China. Each patient gave approximately 10 milliliters of peripheral blood, collected in an EDTA anticoagulant tube. Ficoll Paque Plus density gradient separation was used to isolate PBMCs, and no further T cell sorting was done. An Agilent 2100 Bioanalyzer and agarose gel were used to assess RNA quality, and a NanoDrop 2000 was used to measure RNA concentration. Another study also made use of these data, one on T cells in Graves' hyperthyroidism and ophthalmopathy. The second study, in turn, reports: Graves' hyperthyroidism was defined as stable when no progression to ophthalmopathy occurred over 18 months of follow-up. Hyperthyroidism patients were newly diagnosed, with disease duration under 2 months, and aged 18 to 65 years. Exclusion was applied to patients with uncontrolled infections, other autoimmune diseases, pregnancy or lactation. Diagnoses were based on clinical symptoms, serum thyroxine and TRAb, thyroid ultrasound and orbital computed tomography. The first round of RT-PCR for the TCR CDR3 was performed with the HTBI primer set and the Qiagen OneStep RT-PCR kit. Most expanded thyroid clonotypes (frequency above 0.001) were also found in blood, which suggests that blood repertoires may mirror thyroid immune responses. In cross-validation, a model built on a 13 V-J signature told ophthalmopathy apart from stable hyperthyroidism with under 90% sensitivity and roughly 81% specificity, and in testing the same model reached 80%/75%. In validation, progression to ophthalmopathy was predicted by the model with approximately 67% sensitivity and roughly 76% specificity, a median of 6.5 months before onset. To identify TCR V-J signatures that set the groups apart, the researchers used a discovery cohort of 90 to 100 patients, made up of under 45 with Graves' ophthalmopathy and 57 with stable Graves' hyperthyroidism. An independent validation cohort of around 20 hyperthyroidism patients and 17 patients who later progressed to ophthalmopathy tested prospective prediction of ophthalmopathy. The approximately 100 discovery patients were randomly divided into training and test sets at a 7:3 ratio. Thyroid tissue and blood T-cell repertoires from about six Graves' hyperthyroidism patients were also compared in the study. After blood sampling, hyperthyroidism patients were treated with methimazole at a starting dose of 30 mg daily, and ophthalmopathy patients were treated with high-dose intravenous methylprednisolone. Libraries were constructed in a second round of multiplex PCR, after which size selection and purification were carried out. Paired-end sequencing of the libraries was performed with 100 bp reads on an Illumina HiSeq2000. SOAPnuke was used to process the raw data, with reads discarded if the reads contained adapters or uncalled bases, had a mean Phred below 15, or lacked an exact constant-primer or identifier match. High-quality paired reads were merged with COPE v1.2.5, and unique nucleotide sequences were defined as clonotypes. Clonotypes were aligned to IMGT TRBV, TRBD and TRBJ reference segments using MiTCR v1.1. Analysis was restricted to V-J combinations with a frequency above 0.0001, which covered roughly 99% of repertoires. A TCS score was defined as the ratio of F50 (clonal expansion) to E x V (chaos), with BLOSUM62-based TCRdist applied between CDR3 peptides within each V-J. Welch's t-statistics and random forest reduced 500 to 550 V-J features to roughly 13, which were used in a naive Bayes classifier (R e1071). Sample size was not statistically predetermined, and blinding of investigators to group allocation was not performed. The paper reports TCR Vbeta CDR3 sequencing of fewer than 150 peripheral blood samples: some 44 ophthalmopathy, roughly 80 hyperthyroidism and around 17 progressor patients.

The TCR originated in a man younger than 35 with Graves disease. Donor details come from another sample of the same person, matched by shared clones. The rearrangement combines TRBV28 with TRBJ2-1; the D gene lacks a confident call. The source material was peripheral blood mononuclear cells (PBMCs), sampled at new diagnosis, from a patient treated with antithyroid drugs. The CDR3 sequence is CASTTIGEQFF. The nucleotide sequence reads TGTGCCAGTACTACCATTGGTGAGCAGTTCTTC.